This T cell receptor (beta chain) was obtained from a study of human T cells and chemical hapten exposure. Time point indicated: patch test 3, about 24 weeks after DPC sensitization. Treatment denoted: therapeutic diphenylcyclopropenone sensitization with weekly scalp DPC. CDR1 is LGHNA, CDR2 YSLEER, per germline. V was clipped by 2 bases and J by 4 bases; unmatched bases: 10. This CDR3 is 16 amino acids long. One entry per CDR3 protein results from TCRdb running MiXCR on the RACE reads. The sample has 190,000 or so distinct CDR3 sequences, under 30% seen once. J is TRBJ2-5 and V is TRBV4-3, with 7 bases aligning to TRBD2. The sequence was obtained from a woman aged 40-49 years with alopecia areata. Some clones in this sample may be carry-over from other donors' samples. Sequenced here: whole blood, sampled in connection with sensitization to the hapten diphenylcyclopropenone (DPC). CDR3 sequence reads: CASSQSSGAARETQYF. CDR3 DNA sequence: TGCGCCAGCAGCCAATCAAGCGGGGCCGCTCGAGAGACCCAGTACTTC.